This T cell receptor beta chain appears in the sequencing data of a study of shared clonotypes between healthy human individuals. Only CD45RO-negative cells positively selected for CCR7 counted as naive CD8 cells, so terminally differentiated effector memory CD45RA+ cells were excluded. The CDR3 is 14 residues long. Per germline, CDR1 MDHEN and CDR2 SYDVKM. V shed 6 bases and J shed 5 bases, with 14 bases lying between them. Clones were read by immunoSEQ multiplex PCR, and TCRdb kept only the in-frame ones, dropping some. This table holds some 740,000 clones, nearly 95% found once. This receptor was identified in a man aged 30 to 39 in good health. V is TRBV28 and J is TRBJ1-5; maybe TRBD1 (5 bases). Sequenced sample: naive CD8+ T cells sorted from blood. CDR3 loop: CASRYDSDYQPQHF. The CDR3 DNA sequence: TGTGCCAGCAGATATGACAGCGACTATCAGCCCCAGCATTTT.